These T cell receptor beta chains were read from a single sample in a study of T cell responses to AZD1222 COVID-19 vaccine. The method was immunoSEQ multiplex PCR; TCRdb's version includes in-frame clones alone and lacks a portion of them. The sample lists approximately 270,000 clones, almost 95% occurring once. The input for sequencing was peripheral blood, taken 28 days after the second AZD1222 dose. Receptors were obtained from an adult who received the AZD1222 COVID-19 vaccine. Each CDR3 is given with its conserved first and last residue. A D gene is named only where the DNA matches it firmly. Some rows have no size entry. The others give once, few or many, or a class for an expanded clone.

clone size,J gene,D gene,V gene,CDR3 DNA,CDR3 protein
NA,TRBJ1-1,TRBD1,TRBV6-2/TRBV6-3,TGTGCCAGCAGTTACGGGAAGACAGGGAATACTGAAGCTTTCTTT,CASSYGKTGNTEAFF
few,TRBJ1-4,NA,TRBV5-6,TGTGCCAGCAGCTTGAAGGCAGGGACTAATGAAAAACTGTTTTTT,CASSLKAGTNEKLFF
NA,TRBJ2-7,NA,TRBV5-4,TGTGCCAGCAGCCGGGACGGATTCTACGAGCAGTACTTC,CASSRDGFYEQYF
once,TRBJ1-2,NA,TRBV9,TGTGCCAGCAGCTTGAGAAGGGACGGTAACTATGGCTACACCTTC,CASSLRRDGNYGYTF
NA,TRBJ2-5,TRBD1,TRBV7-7,TGTGCTAGCAGCTTATTTCAGGGGGCTTGGGAGACCCAGTACTTC,CASSLFQGAWETQYF
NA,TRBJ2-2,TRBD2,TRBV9,TGTGCCAGCAGCCTTAGCGGGAGTAGGACCGGGGAGCTGTTTTTT,CASSLSGSRTGELFF
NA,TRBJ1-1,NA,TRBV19,TGTGCCAGTAGTATAGTAGTGGGCAGAGAAGCTTTCTTT,CASSIVVGREAFF
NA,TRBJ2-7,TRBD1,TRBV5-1,TGCGCCAGCAGCTTCACCACAGGGGGCGAGGGGTACGAGCAGTACTTC,CASSFTTGGEGYEQYF
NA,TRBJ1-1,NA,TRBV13,TGTGCCAGCAGCTTCGTGGCTGAAGCTTTCTTT,CASSFVAEAFF
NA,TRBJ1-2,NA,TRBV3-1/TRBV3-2,TGTGCCAGCAGCCAAGGTGAAGGCTACACCTTC,CASSQGEGYTF
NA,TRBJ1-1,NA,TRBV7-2,TGTGCCAGCAGCCTAGGCTGGCCCACTGAAGCTTTCTTT,CASSLGWPTEAFF
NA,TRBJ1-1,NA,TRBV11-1,TGTGCCAGCAGCTTCAGGGGCCAGAACACTGAAGCTTTCTTT,CASSFRGQNTEAFF
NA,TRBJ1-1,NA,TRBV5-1,TGCGCCAGCAGCTTTACAGAGAACACTGAAGCTTTCTTT,CASSFTENTEAFF
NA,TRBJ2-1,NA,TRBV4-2,TGTGCCAGCAGCCCGACCCGTGGGCTAGCTCGAAATGAGCAGTTCTTC,CASSPTRGLARNEQFF
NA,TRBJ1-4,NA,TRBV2,TGTGCCAGCGCCCCCGTCAGTGAGAATGAAAAACTGTTTTTT,CASAPVSENEKLFF
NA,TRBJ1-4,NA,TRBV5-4,TGTGCCAGCAGCTTGGGGGGTAAACTGTTTTTT,CASSLGGKLFF
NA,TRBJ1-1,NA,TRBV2,TGTGCCAGCCGACGGACCTGGAACACTGAAGCTTTCTTT,CASRRTWNTEAFF
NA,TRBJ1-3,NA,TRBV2,TGTGCCAGCAGTGAGGGCTACTCTGGAAACACCATATATTTT,CASSEGYSGNTIYF
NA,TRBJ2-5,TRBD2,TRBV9,TGTGCCAGCAGCGTACAAGCGGGAGGCCACCAAGAGACCCAGTACTTC,CASSVQAGGHQETQYF
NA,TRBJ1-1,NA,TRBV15,TGTGCCACCAGCAGAGATGGACGGTTGAACACTGAAGCTTTCTTT,CATSRDGRLNTEAFF
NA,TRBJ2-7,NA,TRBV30,TGTGCCTGGAGTGTGGAGGGTTACGAGCAGTACTTC,CAWSVEGYEQYF
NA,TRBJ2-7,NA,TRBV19,TGTGCCAGTAGTGAGGGCGACTCCGGGCAGTACTTC,CASSEGDSGQYF
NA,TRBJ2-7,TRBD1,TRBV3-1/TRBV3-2,TGTGCCAGCAGCCACCAAGCCTCCGACAGGGGGCCCTCCTACGAGCAGTACTTC,CASSHQASDRGPSYEQYF
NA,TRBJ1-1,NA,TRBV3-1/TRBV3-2,TGTGCCAGCAGTTCGAACACTGAAGCTTTCTTT,CASSSNTEAFF
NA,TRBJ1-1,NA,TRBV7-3,TGTGCCAGCAGCTTACAAGTGGGGACAGAAGCTTTCTTT,CASSLQVGTEAFF
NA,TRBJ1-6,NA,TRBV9,TGTGCCAGCAGCGTATCATACAGGGATTCACCCCTCCACTTT,CASSVSYRDSPLHF
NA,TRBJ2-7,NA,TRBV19,TGTGCCAGTAGTATGGATTCAGGCACCTACGAGCAGTACTTC,CASSMDSGTYEQYF
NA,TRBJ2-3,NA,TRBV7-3,TGTGCCAGCAGCTTAGAAGGCGGGAAGGGGGATACGCAGTATTTT,CASSLEGGKGDTQYF
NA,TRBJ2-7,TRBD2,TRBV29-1,TGCAGCGTTGGGGGGACTAGCGGAGATTCCTACGAGCAGTACTTC,CSVGGTSGDSYEQYF
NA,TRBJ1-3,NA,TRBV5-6,TGTGCCAGCAGCTCAGGGCTCTCTGGAAACACCATATATTTT,CASSSGLSGNTIYF
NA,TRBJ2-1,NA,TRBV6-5,TGTGCCAGCAGTCCAGGACAAAGCTCCTACAATGAGCAGTTCTTC,CASSPGQSSYNEQFF
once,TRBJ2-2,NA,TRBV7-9,TGTGCCAGCAGCCAGCGGGCAGGGTTCACCGGGGAGCTGTTTTTT,CASSQRAGFTGELFF
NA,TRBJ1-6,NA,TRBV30,TGTGCCTGGGCCACGGTGGGGGAATCACCCCTCCACTTT,CAWATVGESPLHF
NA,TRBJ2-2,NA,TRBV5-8,TGTGCCAGCAGCTTGGGCGGGACGAACACCGGGGAGCTGTTTTTT,CASSLGGTNTGELFF
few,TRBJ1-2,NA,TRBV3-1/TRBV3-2,TGTGCCAGCAGACTTACTAAGGATGGCTACACCTTC,CASRLTKDGYTF
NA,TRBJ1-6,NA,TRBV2,TGTGCCAGCAGTGGGACTCCGAATTCACCCCTCCACTTT,CASSGTPNSPLHF
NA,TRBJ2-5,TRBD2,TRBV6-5,TGTGCCAGCAGTTACACCGGGACTAGCGGGGGGACCCAGTACTTC,CASSYTGTSGGTQYF
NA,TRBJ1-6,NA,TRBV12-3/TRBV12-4,TGTGCCAGCACCTCGCTTGTTAATTCACCCCTCCACTTT,CASTSLVNSPLHF
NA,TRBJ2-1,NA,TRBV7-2,TGTGCCAGCAGCTACCCGGGTGGGGTATTCTCCTACAATGAGCAGTTCTTC,CASSYPGGVFSYNEQFF
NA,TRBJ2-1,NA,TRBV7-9,TGTGCCAGCAGCCCCTTACAGAATGGTGAGCAGTTCTTC,CASSPLQNGEQFF
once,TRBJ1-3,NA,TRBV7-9,TGTGCCAGCAGCTTAGAAGGGTCCGGAAACACCATATATTTT,CASSLEGSGNTIYF
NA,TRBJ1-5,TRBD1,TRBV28,TGTGCCAGCGGCACAGGGGGCGCTCGGCCCAATCAGCCCCAGCATTTT,CASGTGGARPNQPQHF
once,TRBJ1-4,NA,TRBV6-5,TGTGCCAGCAGTTACTCAATTTTGGGGGAAAAACTGTTTTTT,CASSYSILGEKLFF
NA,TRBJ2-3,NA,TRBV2,TGTGCCAGCAGTGAGGCCGGGACTGACACAGATACGCAGTATTTT,CASSEAGTDTDTQYF
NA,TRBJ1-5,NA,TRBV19,TGTGCCAGTAGTCGGGGCCTCTCGGGGCCCCAGCATTTT,CASSRGLSGPQHF
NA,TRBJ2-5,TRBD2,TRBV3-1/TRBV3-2,TGTGCCAGCAGCCAAGAAGCGGGGGTAGAGACCCAGTACTTC,CASSQEAGVETQYF
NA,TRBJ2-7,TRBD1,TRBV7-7,TGTGCTAGCAGCTTAGGGACAGGGGGCCCCCAGACGCAGTACTTC,CASSLGTGGPQTQYF
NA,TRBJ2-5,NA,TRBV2,TGTGCCAGCAGAAGAGACCAAGAGACCCAGTACTTC,CASRRDQETQYF
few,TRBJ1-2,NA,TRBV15,TGTGCCACCAGCAAAGACCGACACCGGGACAACTATGGCTACACCTTC,CATSKDRHRDNYGYTF
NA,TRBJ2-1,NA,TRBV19,TGTGCCAGTCGGTGGGGGGGCGGATACTACAATGAGCAGTTCTTC,CASRWGGGYYNEQFF
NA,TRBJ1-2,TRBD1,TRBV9,TGTGCCAGCACCGGGGACAGCTCTTCCACCTTC,CASTGDSSSTF
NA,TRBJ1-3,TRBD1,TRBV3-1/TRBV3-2,TGTGCCAGCGGGACAGGGCGGGGAAGGGGCTCTGGAAACACCATATATTTT,CASGTGRGRGSGNTIYF
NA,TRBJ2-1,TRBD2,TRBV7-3,TGTGCCAGCAGCTCCGTAGGGACTAGCGGGAGTGAGCAGTTCTTC,CASSSVGTSGSEQFF
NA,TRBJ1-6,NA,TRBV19,TGTGCCAGTAGTATAAGCGGGGCCAACTCCTATAATTCACCCCTCCACTTT,CASSISGANSYNSPLHF